A single sample gave rise to the 11 T cell receptor beta chains below, sequenced in a study of cytomegalovirus exposure and HLA in healthy donors (dated by TCRdb to the late 2010s). The library was produced with the immunoSEQ multiplex PCR assay. For the multiplex PCR, a mixture combining 60 forward primers for TCR Vbeta segments and 13 reverse primers for TCR Jbeta segments was used. TCRdb retrieved this table from immuneACCESS and kept in-frame rearrangements only. Not all clones are present; in checked studies, unresolved V genes account for under half, and no reason is known for the remainder. The sample table lists approximately 180,000 clones, approximately 81% of them with a count of one. The top ten hold 2.2% of the sample. Sample: PBMCs. All receptors come from a woman in her twenties or thirties in good health and CMV-seronegative.

The V gene is TRBV4-1, the J gene TRBJ2-1; 8 bases align to TRBD2. The CDR3 totals 19 residues. The germline V gene has CDR1 MGHRA and CDR2 YSYEKL. Germline trimming cut 7 bases from V and 0 bases from J; bases unmatched to any gene: 17. The CDR3 loop reads CASNKIIGLATSSYNEQFF. The CDR3 nucleotides read TGCGCCAGCAACAAAATAATAGGACTAGCCACATCCTCCTACAATGAGCAGTTCTTC.

The chain is built from TRBV6-6 and TRBJ1-5; D is uncertain. Trimming removed 7 bases from V and 5 bases from J, with 12 bases in between. Germline CDR1 reads MNHNY; CDR2 reads SVGAGI (reference sequence). This CDR3 is 13 amino acids long. The CDR3 region is CASNPRSDQPQHF. The CDR3 nucleotides are TGTGCCAGCAACCCCCGAAGCGATCAGCCCCAGCATTTT.

The chain uses TRBV6-6 and TRBJ1-2; TRBD1 matches 7 bases. Losses at the gene ends were 7 bases for V and 8 bases for J; bases not matched to a gene: 13. The CDR3 is 14 residues long. CDR1 is MNHNY and CDR2 is SVGAGI in the germline V gene (reference sequence). Here the CDR3 reads CASTRQGMGGGYTF. The CDR3 DNA sequence: TGTGCCAGCACCAGACAGGGAATGGGTGGCGGCTACACCTTC.

The chain combines TRBV7-2 with TRBJ2-3, with D possibly being TRBD2 (5 bases). V was clipped by 5 bases and J by 4 bases, with 7 bases between them. Germline V gives CDR1 SGHTA, CDR2 FQGNSA. The CDR3 has 12 amino acids. CDR3 DNA: TGTGCCAGCAGCGGGAGAGCAGATACGCAGTATTTT. Amino acids: CASSGRADTQYF.

This chain's CDR3 is CASAMSGSDEQFF. Written as DNA, the CDR3 is TGTGCCAGCGCTATGAGTGGGAGCGATGAGCAGTTCTTC. This rearrangement joins TRBV7-3 to TRBJ2-1, with D perhaps TRBD2 (5 bases). Trimming took off 8 bases at V and 8 bases at J, with 16 bases between the two ends. Germline CDR1 and CDR2: SGHTA and FQGTGA. This CDR3 comprises 13 residues.

The rearrangement joins TRBV18 to TRBJ2-2; a possible D gene is TRBD2 (6 bases). The CDR3 has 16 residues. From germline, CDR1 is KGHSH and CDR2 LQKENI. Between the trimmed V and J ends, which lost 4 bases and 7 bases, there was a span of 19 bases. The DNA for the CDR3 is TGTGCCAGCTCACTCGGACTACCCCACCTGGACGGGGAGCTGTTTTTT. Encoded protein: CASSLGLPHLDGELFF.

This sequence joins TRBV18 and TRBJ2-1; 8 bases fit TRBD2. The length of the CDR3 is 17 residues. V shed 5 bases and J 0 bases; nucleotides not matched to a gene: 9. Germline lookup yields CDR1 KGHSH and CDR2 LQKENI. The CDR3 coding sequence is TGTGCCAGCTCAGGGATTAGCGGGGTTGGCTCCTACAATGAGCAGTTCTTC. It specifies CASSGISGVGSYNEQFF.

The chain has TRBV7-8 and TRBJ2-3, with TRBD2 matching 12 bases. This CDR3 is built from 15 residues. The germline CDR1 and CDR2 sequences are SGHVS and FQNEAQ. After removal of 4 bases from V and 3 bases from J, the junction contained 2 bases not matched to a gene. The CDR3 DNA follows: TGTGCCAGCAGCTACGGACTAGCGGGGACAGATACGCAGTATTTT. Translation: CASSYGLAGTDTQYF.

This clone was counted once. This chain joins TRBV30 and TRBJ2-4, with TRBD1 identical over 10 bases. Germline-derived CDR1 and CDR2 are GTSNPN and SVGIG (reference sequence). Losses at the gene ends were 3 bases for V and 9 bases for J; bases not matched to a gene: 5. CDR3 length equals 13 residues. CDR3: CAWSGTGASIQYF. Written as DNA, the CDR3 is TGTGCCTGGAGCGGGACAGGGGCAAGCATTCAGTACTTC.

J is TRBJ2-7 and V is TRBV4-3; TRBD2 might be the D (5 bases). CDR3 length: 13 amino acids. V was pared by 1 base and J by 2 bases, with 6 bases between. The germline V gene encodes CDR1 LGHNA and CDR2 YSLEER. CDR3 nucleotide sequence: TGCGCCAGCAGCCAAGCCGGGACCTACGAGCAGTACTTC. It is translated as CASSQAGTYEQYF.

J is TRBJ2-3 and V is TRBV5-1; 7 positions agree with TRBD1. CDR3 size: 14 residues. Germline V gene data show CDR1 as SGHRS and CDR2 as YFSETQ. The J segment lost 2 bases and the V segment lost 3 bases, leaving 3 bases of the junction unmatched. The CDR3 protein is CASSSGQDTDTQYF. CDR3 nucleotide sequence: TGCGCCAGCAGCTCCGGACAGGACACAGATACGCAGTATTTT.